This T cell receptor (beta chain) was observed in a study of blood T cell repertoires in COVID-19. Background on the study: From the United States, Italy and Spain came samples of acute and convalescent COVID-19.

As handled by the study authors: Amplification of reference gene primers provided the estimated nucleated cell counts. Using immunoSEQ multiplex PCR, the repertoire was profiled, and TCRdb retains in-frame clones only, with some absent. V, J and clone size derive from that table, while D and trimming were established from the DNA sequence. The sample has 70,000 to 80,000 clones, around 83% seen once; the top ten hold 35%. Germline CDR1 and CDR2: SEHNR and FQNEAQ (reference sequence). Trimming left V 2 bases short and J 5 bases short, with 18 bases between. The CDR3 loop spans 17 amino acids. Material: peripheral blood. The J gene is TRBJ2-2, the V gene TRBV7-9; a weak D match, TRBD2 (5 bases). This TCR derives from a woman older than 75 with active or convalescent COVID-19. Written as DNA, the CDR3 is TGTGCCAGCAGCTTAACCCCAGAAGGACTGGGGACCGGGGAGCTGTTTTTT. Translation gives CASSLTPEGLGTGELFF.